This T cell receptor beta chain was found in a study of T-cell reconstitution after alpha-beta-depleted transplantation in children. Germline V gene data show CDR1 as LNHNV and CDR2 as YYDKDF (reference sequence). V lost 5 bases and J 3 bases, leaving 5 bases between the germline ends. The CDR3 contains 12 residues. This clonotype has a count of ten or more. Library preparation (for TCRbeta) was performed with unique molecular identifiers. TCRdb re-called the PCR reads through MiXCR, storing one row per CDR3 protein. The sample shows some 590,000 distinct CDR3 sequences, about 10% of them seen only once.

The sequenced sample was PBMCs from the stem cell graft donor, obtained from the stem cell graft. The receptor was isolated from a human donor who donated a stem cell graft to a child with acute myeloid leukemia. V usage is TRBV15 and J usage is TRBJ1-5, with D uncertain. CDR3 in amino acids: CATSRVNQPQHF. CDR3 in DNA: TGTGCCACCAGCCGTGTCAATCAGCCCCAGCATTTT.